Below, 3 T cell receptor beta chains from the same sample are listed, as sequenced in a study of T cells in Graves' hyperthyroidism and ophthalmopathy. TCR beta CDR3 region amplification was performed from RNA transcripts. The TCR CDR3 first-round RT-PCR relied on the HTBI primer set. One entry per CDR3 protein results from TCRdb running MiXCR on the multiplex PCR reads. The table includes some 350,000 distinct CDR3 sequences, around 13% detected once. The sequencing input was blood. These receptors all stem from a woman between 40 and 50 years old with Graves' ophthalmopathy.

This clonotype has at least ten counts. J is TRBJ1-5 and V is TRBV28, with D possibly TRBD1 on 6 matching bases. Germline assignment: CDR1 MDHEN and CDR2 SYDVKM. Trimming shortened V by 5 bases and J by 2 bases, and 19 bases separated the two germline ends. The CDR3 loop spans 17 amino acids. CDR3 residues: CASSPPPGGLGNQPQHF. The DNA for the CDR3 is TGTGCCAGCAGTCCTCCCCCTGGGGGGCTCGGCAATCAGCCCCAGCATTTT.

This clonotype was picked up a small number of times. The V call is TRBV5-4, the J call TRBJ2-7; the D gene is possibly TRBD1 (6 bases). The germline CDR1 and CDR2 sequences are SGHNT and YYREEE (reference sequence). V lost 0 bases and J 5 bases, leaving 9 bases between the germline ends. This CDR3 region has 13 residues. This CDR3 is CASSLEQGNEQYF. The CDR3 nucleotides read TGTGCCAGCAGCTTGGAGCAGGGGAACGAGCAGTACTTC.

This clonotype occurred many times. The chain joins TRBV12-3 or TRBV12-4 to TRBJ1-1; TRBD1 matches 12 bases. Trimming removed 3 bases from V and 3 bases from J; junction bases left unmatched: 5. The CDR3 loop spans 16 amino acids. The CDR3 coding sequence is TGTGCCAGCAGTTTGGGACAGGGGGCGCATTACACTGAAGCTTTCTTT. Residues: CASSLGQGAHYTEAFF.